The clone carrying this TCR beta chain is labeled as large. Its antigen is not known. Sequencing templates came from extracted RNA that was reverse transcribed into cDNA. The table came from immunoSEQ multiplex PCR; TCRdb's copy has only in-frame clones and leaves some out. The sample contains 9,000 to 13,000 clones, approximately 60% of which appear only once. Those with alopecia areata gave lesional scalp punch biopsies and peripheral blood. This sample is part of a study of CD8+ T cells in alopecia areata. Across the whole study: Tofacitinib was given for 6 to 18 months, then stopped for 6 months. Study-level points and caveats: Higher clonality was seen in lesional scalp than in normal scalp, especially in alopecia totalis/universalis. Among the cells sequenced in scalp samples are also the resident alphabeta T cells of normal skin. Patients displayed less clarity in TCR sharing than mice, a finding possibly related to HLA.

This clonotype was obtained from a human donor with alopecia areata. The source material was skin, sampled at week 0.

CDR3 DNA: TGTGCCATCAGTATGGCGGGGGCTGGTGGAAACACCATATATTTT. This codes for CAISMAGAGGNTIYF. The V and J genes are TRBV10-3 and TRBJ1-3, with a weak D call TRBD1 (6 bases). Trimming shortened V by 5 bases and J by 3 bases, and 14 bases separated the two germline ends. The CDR3 loop spans 15 amino acids. Germline loops: CDR1 ENHRY, CDR2 SYGVKD.